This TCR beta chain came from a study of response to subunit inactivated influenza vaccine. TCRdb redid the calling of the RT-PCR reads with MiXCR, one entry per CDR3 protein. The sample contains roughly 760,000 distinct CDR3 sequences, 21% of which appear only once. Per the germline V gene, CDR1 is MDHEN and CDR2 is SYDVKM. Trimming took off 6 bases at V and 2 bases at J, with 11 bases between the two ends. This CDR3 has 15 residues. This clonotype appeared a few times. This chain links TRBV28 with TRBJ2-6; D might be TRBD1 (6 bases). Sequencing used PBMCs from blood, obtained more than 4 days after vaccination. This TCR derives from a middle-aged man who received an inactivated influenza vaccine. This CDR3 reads CASSRTGPGANVLTF. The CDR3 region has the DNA TGTGCCAGCAGCCGCACAGGGCCTGGGGCCAACGTCCTGACTTTC.